The rows below give T cell receptor beta chains drawn from one sample of a study of blood T cells in healthy people across ages. TCRdb re-called the 5' RACE reads with MiXCR, one entry per CDR3 protein. The data show approximately 780,000 distinct CDR3 sequences, with 20% to 30% seen just once and about 2.9% held by the top ten. These same data were also listed under a study on T cells of mothers and their children.

Sequencing used blood. Receptors were obtained from a boy aged 10-17 years in good health. Each CDR3 is given with its conserved first and last residue. The D gene is left open where the match is weak. Size values are once, few and many counts, or a class for expanded clones, and some rows have none.

d_call j_call v_call clone_size cdr3_nt cdr3_aa
NA TRBJ2-2 TRBV7-9 few TGTGCCAGCAGCTTCCCGGACAGCTCTGGGAACACCGGGGAGCTGTTTTTT CASSFPDSSGNTGELFF
TRBD1 TRBJ2-5 TRBV10-3 few TGTGCCATCAGTGCCCCGGGACAGGGCGGCGAGACCCAGTACTTC CAISAPGQGGETQYF
TRBD1 TRBJ2-1 TRBV20-1 NA TGCAGTGCCCGGGGCAAACAGGGGGCGTCCTACAATGAGCAGTTCTTC CSARGKQGASYNEQFF
TRBD2 TRBJ2-5 TRBV15 few TGTGCCACCAGCAGAGGATGGGGGGGCCAAGAGACCCAGTACTTC CATSRGWGGQETQYF
NA TRBJ2-7 TRBV20-1 NA TGCAGTGCTATCCATCTGGGGGTCGGCAGGGATTACGAGCAGTACTTC CSAIHLGVGRDYEQYF
NA TRBJ2-5 TRBV5-1 few TGCGCCAGCCGAGAGGCCAATGAGGAGGCCTGGGAGTACTTC CASREANEEAWEYF
NA TRBJ2-5 TRBV20-1 NA TGCAGTGCGGGACAACCCGGGGGGGAGACCCAGTACTTC CSAGQPGGETQYF
NA TRBJ2-5 TRBV29-1 NA TGCAGCGTTGAGACCCAGGGGGGGGAGACCCGGTACTTC CSVETQGGETRYF
TRBD1 TRBJ1-2 TRBV29-1 NA TGCAGCGTTGATCGGAGAGGGGGCCTCTATGGCTACACCTTC CSVDRRGGLYGYTF
NA TRBJ2-1 TRBV5-7 NA TGTGCCAGCAGCTTAATAGGTTGCTCGCGTAATGAGCAGTTCTTC CASSLIGCSRNEQFF
NA TRBJ2-3 TRBV20-1 NA TGCAGTGCTAGAGATCTCGACGGACTCAGCACAGATACGCAGTATTTT CSARDLDGLSTDTQYF
NA TRBJ2-3 TRBV12-3/TRBV12-4 NA TGTGCCAGCAGTTCCACCCACGGTCGGTCAGATACGCAGTATTTT CASSSTHGRSDTQYF
TRBD2 TRBJ2-5 TRBV9 few TGTGCCAGCAGCACTAGCGGGGGGGCCGGAGAGACCCAGTACTTC CASSTSGGAGETQYF
NA TRBJ2-3 TRBV6-5 NA TGTGCCAGCAGTTACTCGAGGACTAGCACAGATACGCAGTATTTT CASSYSRTSTDTQYF
NA TRBJ2-7 TRBV5-1 few TGCGCCAGCAGCTTGAACCGCGGGGACTACGAGCAGTACTTC CASSLNRGDYEQYF
NA TRBJ2-7 TRBV3-1 few TGTGCCAGCAGCCAAGATACGAAGGGATACGAGCAGTACTTC CASSQDTKGYEQYF
NA TRBJ2-1 TRBV4-1 once TGCGCCAGCAGCCAAGGGGGGGGCCCTGAGCAGTTCTTC CASSQGGGPEQFF
NA TRBJ2-7 TRBV6-5 NA TGTGCCAGCACTCACCCTCGCACCTACGAGCAGTACTTC CASTHPRTYEQYF
NA TRBJ2-3 TRBV15 few TGTGCCACCAGTACCCGGTTCACAGATACGCAGTATTTT CATSTRFTDTQYF
NA TRBJ1-1 TRBV15 NA TGTGCCACCAGCAGCAGGGGCATGAACACTGAAGCTTTCTTT CATSSRGMNTEAFF
NA TRBJ2-5 TRBV6-5 NA TGTGCCAGCGGTCTCTCAGAGGAGACCCAGTACTTC CASGLSEETQYF
NA TRBJ1-4 TRBV2 few TGTGCCAGCAAACCACAGGCTAATGAAAAACTGTTTTTT CASKPQANEKLFF
NA TRBJ1-1 TRBV3-1 few TGTGCCAGCAGCCCCCGTAATGAGGGGGTGGGCACTGAAGCTTTCTTT CASSPRNEGVGTEAFF
NA TRBJ2-5 TRBV20-1 few TGCAGTGCTAGCTCGAAAGGGTACCAAGAGACCCAGTACTTC CSASSKGYQETQYF
NA TRBJ2-5 TRBV5-1 few TGCGCCAGCAGCTTTGGGGGGTGGCGAGAGACCCAGTACTTC CASSFGGWRETQYF
NA TRBJ2-1 TRBV5-6 NA TGTGCCAGCAGCTTGGGGCCGGGGGACGGGAATGAGCAGTTCTTC CASSLGPGDGNEQFF
NA TRBJ2-7 TRBV12-3/TRBV12-4 NA TGTGCCAGCAGTGGGCCCGGCTACGAGCAGTACTTC CASSGPGYEQYF
NA TRBJ2-5 TRBV12-3/TRBV12-4 few TGTGCCAGCAGTCGAAACACCAATCAAGAGACCCAGTACTTC CASSRNTNQETQYF
NA TRBJ2-5 TRBV20-1 few TGCAGTGCCGAAGGACGGTACCAAGAGACCCAGTACTTC CSAEGRYQETQYF
NA TRBJ2-5 TRBV9 few TGTGCCAGCAGCGGGGGGGCCCGACAGGGTCAAGAGACCCAGTACTTC CASSGGARQGQETQYF
NA TRBJ1-5 TRBV20-1 few TGCAGTGCTAGGAGCTTGAGCAATCAGCCCCAGCATTTT CSARSLSNQPQHF
NA TRBJ1-4 TRBV29-1 few TGCAGCGTGAGTGAGGGGCTGGGGGAAAAACTGTTTTTT CSVSEGLGEKLFF
NA TRBJ2-7 TRBV12-3/TRBV12-4 NA TGTGCCAGCAGTTTAGGCCAGGGGAGGGCCTACGAGCAGTACTTC CASSLGQGRAYEQYF
NA TRBJ1-4 TRBV28 NA TGTGCCAGCAGTTCCGTAGACAGGAGCACAACTAATGAAAAACTGTTTTTT CASSSVDRSTTNEKLFF
TRBD2 TRBJ2-2 TRBV10-1 NA TGTGCCAGCAGTGCCGGGGGGAAGGCGACCGGGGAGCTGTTTTTT CASSAGGKATGELFF
NA TRBJ2-2 TRBV6-2/TRBV6-3 few TGTGCCAGCAGTTACTCTCCAGGGTGGTCCACCGGGGAGCTGTTTTTT CASSYSPGWSTGELFF
NA TRBJ2-1 TRBV15 few TGTGCCACCAGCAGAGGGGGGGCGCCCAATGAGCAGTTCTTC CATSRGGAPNEQFF
NA TRBJ1-3 TRBV4-1 NA TGCGCCAGCAGCCAAGACGGCTCTCCTGGAAACACCATATATTTT CASSQDGSPGNTIYF
NA TRBJ2-2 TRBV20-1 NA TGCAGTGCTTACGACCAAACGAACACCGGGGAGCTGTTTTTT CSAYDQTNTGELFF
NA TRBJ2-1 TRBV28 NA TGTGCCAGCAGTCTAATTGCCCGGGGTTCCTACAATGAGCAGTTCTTC CASSLIARGSYNEQFF
NA TRBJ2-1 TRBV5-1 NA TGCGCCAGCAGCTGGCCCCCAGGTAGCTCCTACAATGAGCAGTTCTTC CASSWPPGSSYNEQFF
NA TRBJ2-5 TRBV29-1 once TGCAGCGTTGAAAAGGGGTCCCGTGAGACCCAGTACTTC CSVEKGSRETQYF
TRBD2 TRBJ2-3 TRBV24-1 NA TGTGCCACCAGTGATGGGCCTAGCGGATTGAAGTATTTT CATSDGPSGLKYF
NA TRBJ2-5 TRBV10-3 few TGTGCCATCAGTGAGTCGGCAGGGACCCAAGAGACCCAGTACTTC CAISESAGTQETQYF
NA TRBJ2-3 TRBV6-1 NA TGTGCCAGCAGTGAAGGAGTTAGAGATACGCAGTATTTT CASSEGVRDTQYF
NA TRBJ2-7 TRBV3-1 few TGTGCCAGCAGCCAACAATGGGGCGAGCAGTACTTC CASSQQWGEQYF
NA TRBJ2-1 TRBV20-1 NA TGCAGTGTCCGGGTGCCGTACGGGGATGAGCAGTTCTTC CSVRVPYGDEQFF
NA TRBJ2-5 TRBV4-1 medium-sized TGCGCCAGCAGCCAAGAACGGGGGACCCAGTACTTC CASSQERGTQYF
TRBD1 TRBJ2-7 TRBV4-1 NA TGCGCCAGCAGCCAAGGACAGGGGGTGGGATTCGAGCAGTACTTC CASSQGQGVGFEQYF